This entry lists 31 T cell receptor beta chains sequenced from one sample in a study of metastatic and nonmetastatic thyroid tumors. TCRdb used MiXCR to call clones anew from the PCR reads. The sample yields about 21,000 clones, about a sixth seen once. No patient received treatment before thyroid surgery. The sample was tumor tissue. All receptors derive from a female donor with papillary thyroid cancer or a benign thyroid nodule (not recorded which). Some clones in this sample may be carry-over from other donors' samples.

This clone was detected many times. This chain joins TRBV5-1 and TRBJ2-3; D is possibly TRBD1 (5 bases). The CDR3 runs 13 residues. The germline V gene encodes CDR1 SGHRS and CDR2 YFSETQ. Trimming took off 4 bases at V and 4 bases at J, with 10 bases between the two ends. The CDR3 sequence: CASSDQGSDTQYF. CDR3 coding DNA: TGCGCCAGCAGCGATCAGGGTTCAGATACGCAGTATTTT. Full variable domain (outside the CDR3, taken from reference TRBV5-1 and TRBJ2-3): KAGVTQTPRYLIKTRGQQVTLSCSPISGHRSVSWYQQTPGQGLQFLFEYFSETQRNKGNFPGRFSGRQFSNSRSEMNVSTLELGDSALYLCASSDQGSDTQYFGPGTRLTVL.

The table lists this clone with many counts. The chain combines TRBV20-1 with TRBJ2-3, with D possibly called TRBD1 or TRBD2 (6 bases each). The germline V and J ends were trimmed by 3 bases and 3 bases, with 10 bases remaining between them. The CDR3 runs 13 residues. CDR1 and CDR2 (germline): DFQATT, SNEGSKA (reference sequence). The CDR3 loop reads CSASGGVTDTQYF. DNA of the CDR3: TGCAGTGCTAGCGGGGGCGTTACAGATACGCAGTATTTT.

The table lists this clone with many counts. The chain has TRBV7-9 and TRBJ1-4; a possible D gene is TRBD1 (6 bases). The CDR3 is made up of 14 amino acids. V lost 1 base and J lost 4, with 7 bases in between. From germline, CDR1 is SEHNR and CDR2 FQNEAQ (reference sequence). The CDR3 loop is CASSLGGGNEKLFF. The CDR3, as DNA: TGTGCCAGCAGCTTAGGAGGGGGTAATGAAAAACTGTTTTTT.

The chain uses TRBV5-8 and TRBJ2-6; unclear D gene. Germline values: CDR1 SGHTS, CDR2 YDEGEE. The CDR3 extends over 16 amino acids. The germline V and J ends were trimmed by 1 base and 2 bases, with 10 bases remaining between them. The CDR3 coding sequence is TGTGCCAGCAGCTTGCGGGTAAACCCTGGGGCCAACGTCCTGACTTTC. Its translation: CASSLRVNPGANVLTF.

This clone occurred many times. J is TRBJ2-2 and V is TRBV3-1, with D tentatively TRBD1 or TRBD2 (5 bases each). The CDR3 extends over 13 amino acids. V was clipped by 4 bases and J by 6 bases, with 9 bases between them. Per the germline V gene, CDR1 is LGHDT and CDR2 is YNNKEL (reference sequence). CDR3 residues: CASSLGTSGELFF. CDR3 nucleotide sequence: TGTGCCAGCAGCCTCGGGACCTCCGGGGAGCTGTTTTTT.

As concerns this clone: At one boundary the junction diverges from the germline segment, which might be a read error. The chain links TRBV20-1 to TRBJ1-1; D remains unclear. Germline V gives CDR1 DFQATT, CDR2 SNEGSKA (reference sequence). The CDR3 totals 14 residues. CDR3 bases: TGCAGTGCCAGGATGTGGGTTCTGAACACTGAATCTTTCTTT. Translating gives CSARMWVLNTESFF.

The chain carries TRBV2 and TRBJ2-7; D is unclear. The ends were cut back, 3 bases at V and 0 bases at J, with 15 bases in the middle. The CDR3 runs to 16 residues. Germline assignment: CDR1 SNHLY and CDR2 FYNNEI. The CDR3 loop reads CASSEVNSKRSYEQYF. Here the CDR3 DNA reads TGTGCCAGCAGTGAGGTTAATTCAAAACGCTCCTACGAGCAGTACTTC.

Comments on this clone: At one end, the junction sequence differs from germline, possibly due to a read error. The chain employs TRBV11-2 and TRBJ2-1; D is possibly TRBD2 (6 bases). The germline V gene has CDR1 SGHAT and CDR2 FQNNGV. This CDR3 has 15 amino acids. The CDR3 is CASSARGSPYNEHFF. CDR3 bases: TGTGCCAGCAGCGCTCGGGGGAGCCCCTACAATGAGCATTTCTTC.

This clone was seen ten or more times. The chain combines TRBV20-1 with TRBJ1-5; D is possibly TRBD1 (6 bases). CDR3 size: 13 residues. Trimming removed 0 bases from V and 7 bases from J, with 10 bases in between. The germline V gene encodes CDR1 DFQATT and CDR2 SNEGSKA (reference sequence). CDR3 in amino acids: CSARDTGRQPQHF. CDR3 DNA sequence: TGCAGTGCTAGAGATACAGGGAGGCAGCCCCAGCATTTT.

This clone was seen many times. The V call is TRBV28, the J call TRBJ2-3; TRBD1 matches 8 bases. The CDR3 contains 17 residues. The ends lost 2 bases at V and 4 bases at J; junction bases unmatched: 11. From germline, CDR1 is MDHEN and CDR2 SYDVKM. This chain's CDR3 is CASSLPGQATRADTQYF. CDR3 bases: TGTGCCAGCAGTTTACCGGGACAGGCGACACGAGCAGATACGCAGTATTTT.

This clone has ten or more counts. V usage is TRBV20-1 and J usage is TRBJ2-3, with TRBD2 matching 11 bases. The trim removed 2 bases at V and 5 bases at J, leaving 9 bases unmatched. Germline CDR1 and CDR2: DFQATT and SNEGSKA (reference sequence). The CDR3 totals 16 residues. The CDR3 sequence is CSARLAGGLVKDTQYF. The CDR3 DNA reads TGCAGTGCTAGACTAGCGGGAGGCTTGGTGAAAGATACGCAGTATTTT.

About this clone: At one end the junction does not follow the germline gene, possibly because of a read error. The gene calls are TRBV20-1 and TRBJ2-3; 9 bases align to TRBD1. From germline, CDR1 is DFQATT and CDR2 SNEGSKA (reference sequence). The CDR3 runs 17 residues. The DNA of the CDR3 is TGCAGTTCTAGAGTTGGAAGGGACAGGGTCAGCACAGATACGCAGTATTTT. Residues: CSSRVGRDRVSTDTQYF.

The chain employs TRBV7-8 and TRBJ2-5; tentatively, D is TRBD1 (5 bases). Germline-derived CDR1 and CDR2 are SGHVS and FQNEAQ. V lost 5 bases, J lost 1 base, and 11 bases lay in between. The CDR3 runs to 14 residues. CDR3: CASSGRQLQETQYF. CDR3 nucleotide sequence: TGTGCCAGCAGCGGCCGACAGCTCCAAGAGACCCAGTACTTC.

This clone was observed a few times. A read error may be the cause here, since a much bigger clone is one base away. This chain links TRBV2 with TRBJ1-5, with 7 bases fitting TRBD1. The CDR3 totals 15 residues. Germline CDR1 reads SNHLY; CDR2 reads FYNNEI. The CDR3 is CASTPGQGGNRPQHF. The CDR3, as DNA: TGTGCCAGCACCCCAGGCCAGGGGGGGAATCGGCCCCAGCATTTT.

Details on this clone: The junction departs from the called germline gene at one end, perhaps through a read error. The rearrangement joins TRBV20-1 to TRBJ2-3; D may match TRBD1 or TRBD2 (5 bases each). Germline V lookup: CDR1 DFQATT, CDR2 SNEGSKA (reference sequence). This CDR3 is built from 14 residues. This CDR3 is CSASRVGVTYTQYF. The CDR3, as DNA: TGCAGTGCTAGCAGGGTGGGGGTCACATATACGCAGTATTTT.

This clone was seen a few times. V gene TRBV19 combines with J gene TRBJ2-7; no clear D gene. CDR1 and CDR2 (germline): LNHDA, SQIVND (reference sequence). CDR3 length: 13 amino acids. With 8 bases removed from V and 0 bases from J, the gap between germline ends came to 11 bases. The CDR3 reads CASSLGLSYEQYF. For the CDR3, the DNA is TGTGCCAGTTCCCTCGGGCTCTCCTACGAGCAGTACTTC.

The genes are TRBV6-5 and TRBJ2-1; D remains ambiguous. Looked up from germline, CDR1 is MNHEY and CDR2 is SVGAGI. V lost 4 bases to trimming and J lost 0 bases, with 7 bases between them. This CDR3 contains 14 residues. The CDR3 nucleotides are TGTGCCAGCAGTTTGTACAGCTCCTACAATGAGCAGTTCTTC. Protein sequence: CASSLYSSYNEQFF.

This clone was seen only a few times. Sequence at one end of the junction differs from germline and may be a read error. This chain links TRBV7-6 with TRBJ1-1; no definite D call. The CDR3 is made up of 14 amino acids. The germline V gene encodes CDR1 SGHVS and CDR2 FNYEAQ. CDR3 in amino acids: CASSLEAVNTGAFF. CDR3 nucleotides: TGTGCCAGCAGCTTAGAAGCAGTGAACACTGGAGCTTTCTTT.

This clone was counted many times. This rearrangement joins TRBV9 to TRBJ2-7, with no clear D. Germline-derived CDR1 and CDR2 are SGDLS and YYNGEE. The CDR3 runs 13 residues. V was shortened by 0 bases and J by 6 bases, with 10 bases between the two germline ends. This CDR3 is CASSVEDISEQYF. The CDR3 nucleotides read TGTGCCAGCAGCGTAGAAGACATTTCCGAGCAGTACTTC.

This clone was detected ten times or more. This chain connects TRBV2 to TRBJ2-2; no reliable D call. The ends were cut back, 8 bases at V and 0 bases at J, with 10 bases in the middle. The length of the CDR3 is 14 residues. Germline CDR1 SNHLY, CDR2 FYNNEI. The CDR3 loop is CASSHRSNTGELFF. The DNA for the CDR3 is TGTGCCAGCTCACACAGATCGAACACCGGGGAGCTGTTTTTT.

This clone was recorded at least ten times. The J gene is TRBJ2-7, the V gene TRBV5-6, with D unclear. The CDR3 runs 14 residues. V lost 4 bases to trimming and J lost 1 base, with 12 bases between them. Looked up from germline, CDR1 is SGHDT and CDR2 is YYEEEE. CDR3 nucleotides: TGTGCCAGCAGCCCAACTTCTGAATCCTACGAGCAGTACTTC. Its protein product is CASSPTSESYEQYF.

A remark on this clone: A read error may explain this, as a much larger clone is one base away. The CDR3 sequence is CSATLAGGGRETQYF. For the CDR3, the DNA is TGCAGTGCCACCCTAGCGGGGGGTGGTCGAGAGACCCAGTACTTC. V and J are TRBV20-1 and TRBJ2-5; 11 nucleotides align to TRBD2. Germline assignment: CDR1 DFQATT and CDR2 SNEGSKA (reference sequence). CDR3 length equals 15 residues. After removal of 6 bases from V and 4 bases from J, the junction contained 10 bases not matched to a gene.

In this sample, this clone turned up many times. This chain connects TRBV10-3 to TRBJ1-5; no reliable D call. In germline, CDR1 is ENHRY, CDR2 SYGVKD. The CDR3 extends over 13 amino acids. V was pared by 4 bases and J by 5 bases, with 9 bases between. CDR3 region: CAISVSVDQPQHF. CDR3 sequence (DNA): TGTGCCATCAGTGTATCTGTAGATCAGCCCCAGCATTTT.

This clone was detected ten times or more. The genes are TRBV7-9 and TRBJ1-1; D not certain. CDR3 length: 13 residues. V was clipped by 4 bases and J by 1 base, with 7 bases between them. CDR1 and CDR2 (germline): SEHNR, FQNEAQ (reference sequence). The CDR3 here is CASSSTGNTEAFF. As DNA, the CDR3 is TGTGCCAGCAGCTCAACGGGGAACACTGAAGCTTTCTTT.

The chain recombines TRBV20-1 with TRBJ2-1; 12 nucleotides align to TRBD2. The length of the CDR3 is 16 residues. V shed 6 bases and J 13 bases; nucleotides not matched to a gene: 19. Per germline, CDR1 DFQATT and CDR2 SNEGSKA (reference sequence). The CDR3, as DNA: TGCAGTGCCTCTAGCGGGAGGGCACTAGCCAAAAACATTCAGTTCTTC. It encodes CSASSGRALAKNIQFF.

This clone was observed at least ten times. CDR3 sequence reads: CSGVQGEDGYTF. In nucleotides, the CDR3 is TGCAGCGGTGTACAGGGTGAGGATGGCTACACCTTC. V and J are TRBV29-1 and TRBJ1-2; D is possibly TRBD1 (6 bases). Per the germline V gene, CDR1 is SQVTM and CDR2 is ANQGSEA. Trimming removed 7 bases from V and 6 bases from J, with 15 bases in between. This CDR3 spans 12 amino acids.

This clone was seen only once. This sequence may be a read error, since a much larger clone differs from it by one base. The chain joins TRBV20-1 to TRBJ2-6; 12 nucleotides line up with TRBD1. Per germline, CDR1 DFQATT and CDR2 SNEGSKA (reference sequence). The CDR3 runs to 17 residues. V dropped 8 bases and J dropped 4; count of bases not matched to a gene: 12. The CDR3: CSSRGGQGALGANVLTF. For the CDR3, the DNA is TGCAGTTCCAGAGGGGGACAGGGGGCTTTGGGGGCCAACGTCCTGACTTTC.

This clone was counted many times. The CDR3 sequence: CASIRRGNTEAFF. CDR3 bases: TGTGCCAGTATCCGGAGGGGTAACACTGAAGCTTTCTTT. The chain employs TRBV19 and TRBJ1-1, with D tentatively TRBD1 (5 bases). The V end lost 7 bases, the J end lost 2 bases, and 11 bases lay between the germline ends. Germline-derived CDR1 and CDR2 are LNHDA and SQIVND (reference sequence). The CDR3 has 13 residues. Full variable domain (remainder filled in from reference TRBV19 and TRBJ1-1): DGGITQSPKYLFRKEGQNVTLSCEQNLNHDAMYWYRQDPGQGLRLIYYSQIVNDFQKGDIAEGYSVSREKKESFPLTVTSAQKNPTAFYLCASIRRGNTEAFFGQGTRLTVV.

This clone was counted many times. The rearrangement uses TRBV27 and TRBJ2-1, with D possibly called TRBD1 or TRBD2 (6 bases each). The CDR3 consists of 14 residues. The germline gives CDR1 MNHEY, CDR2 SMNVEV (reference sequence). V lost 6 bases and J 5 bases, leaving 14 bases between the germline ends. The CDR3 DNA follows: TGTGCCAGCAGGAACCTGAGGGGGGACAATGAGCAGTTCTTC. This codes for CASRNLRGDNEQFF.

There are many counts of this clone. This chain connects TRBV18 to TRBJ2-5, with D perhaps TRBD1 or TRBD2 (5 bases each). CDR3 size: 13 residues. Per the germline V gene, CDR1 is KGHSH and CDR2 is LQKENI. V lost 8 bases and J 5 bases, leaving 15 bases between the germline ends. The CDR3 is CASQLGGMETQYF. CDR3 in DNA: TGTGCCAGCCAGCTTGGGGGTATGGAGACCCAGTACTTC.

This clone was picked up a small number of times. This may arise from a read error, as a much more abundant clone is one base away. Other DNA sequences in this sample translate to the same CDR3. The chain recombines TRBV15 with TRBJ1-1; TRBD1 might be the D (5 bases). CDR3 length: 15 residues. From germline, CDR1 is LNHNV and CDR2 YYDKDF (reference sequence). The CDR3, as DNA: TGTGCCATCAGCAGAGATTTGGGCGGGGGTACCGAAGCTTTCTTT. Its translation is CAISRDLGGGTEAFF.